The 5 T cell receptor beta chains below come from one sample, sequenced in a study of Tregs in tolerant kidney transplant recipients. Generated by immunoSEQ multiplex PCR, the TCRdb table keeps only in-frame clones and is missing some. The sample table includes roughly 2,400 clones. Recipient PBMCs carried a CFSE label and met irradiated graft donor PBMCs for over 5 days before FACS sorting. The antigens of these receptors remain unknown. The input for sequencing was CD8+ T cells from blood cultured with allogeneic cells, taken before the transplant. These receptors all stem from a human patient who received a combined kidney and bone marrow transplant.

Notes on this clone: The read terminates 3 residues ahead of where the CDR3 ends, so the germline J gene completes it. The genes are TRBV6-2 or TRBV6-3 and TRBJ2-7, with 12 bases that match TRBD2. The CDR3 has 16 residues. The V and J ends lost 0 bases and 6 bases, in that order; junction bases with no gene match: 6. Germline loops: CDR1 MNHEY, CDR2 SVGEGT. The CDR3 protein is CASSYSRLAGGGEQYF. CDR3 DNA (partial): TGTGCCAGCAGTTACTCACGCCTAGCGGGAGGGGGCGAG.

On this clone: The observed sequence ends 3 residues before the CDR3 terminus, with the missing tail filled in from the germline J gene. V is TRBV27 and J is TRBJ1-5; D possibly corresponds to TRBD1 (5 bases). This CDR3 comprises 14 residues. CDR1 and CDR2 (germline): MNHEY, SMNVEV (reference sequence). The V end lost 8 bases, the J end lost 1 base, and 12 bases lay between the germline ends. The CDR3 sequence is CASRSGGSNQPQHF. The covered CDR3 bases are TGTGCCAGCCGGAGCGGGGGGAGCAATCAGCCC.

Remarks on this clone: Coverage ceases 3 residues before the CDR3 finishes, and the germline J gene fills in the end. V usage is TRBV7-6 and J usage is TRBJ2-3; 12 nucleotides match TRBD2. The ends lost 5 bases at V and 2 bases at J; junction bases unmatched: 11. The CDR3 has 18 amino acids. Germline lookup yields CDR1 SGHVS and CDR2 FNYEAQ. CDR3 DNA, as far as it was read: TGTGCCAGCAGCCCCCACAGTACTAGCGGGGGGCTCACAGATACG. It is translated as CASSPHSTSGGLTDT. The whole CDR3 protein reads CASSPHSTSGGLTDTQYF.

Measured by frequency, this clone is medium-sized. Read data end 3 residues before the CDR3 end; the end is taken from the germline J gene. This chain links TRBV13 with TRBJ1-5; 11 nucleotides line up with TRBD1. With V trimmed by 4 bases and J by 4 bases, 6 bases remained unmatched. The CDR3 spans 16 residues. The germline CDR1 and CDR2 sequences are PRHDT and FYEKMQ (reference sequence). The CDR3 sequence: CASSSGQGAVNQPQHF. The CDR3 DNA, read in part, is TGTGCCAGCAGCTCCGGACAGGGGGCAGTAAATCAGCCC.

CDR3 loop: CASSPGTTGVYEQYF. CDR3 DNA, as far as it was read: TGTGCCAGCAGCCCCGGGACTACCGGGGTCTACGAG. This chain joins TRBV7-6 and TRBJ2-7, with TRBD2 matching 7 bases. The read ends 3 residues before the CDR3 terminus; that terminus is restored from the germline J gene. V dropped 5 bases and J dropped 3; count of bases not matched to a gene: 10. The CDR3 is 15 residues long. Germline values: CDR1 SGHVS, CDR2 FNYEAQ.